Only a few counts were recorded for the clone carrying this TCR beta chain. Antigen unknown. With 1 base removed from V and 5 bases from J, the gap between germline ends came to 16 bases. Germline V lookup: CDR1 SEHNR, CDR2 FQNEAQ (reference sequence). The CDR3 runs 16 residues. The data were taken from a study of early T cells in non-severe SARS-CoV-2 infection. Study at large: Sequenced material consisted of bulk RNA (from unsorted whole blood), and chains were unpaired. General study findings and limits: There was a bias toward anti-spike CD8 responses in VDJdb matching, which missed private and CD4 specificities.

Each single cDNA molecule received a unique molecular identifier. TCRdb recomputed calls from the 5' RACE reads with MiXCR, one row per CDR3 protein. Seen here are 40,000 to 45,000 distinct CDR3 sequences, 9% to 15% observed once, and the top ten hold approximately 15%. This TCR was sampled from an adult who was a healthcare worker with PCR-confirmed SARS-CoV-2 infection or an uninfected control (not recorded which). The chain links TRBV7-9 to TRBJ2-3; a weak D match, TRBD2 (6 bases). The material sequenced was whole blood. The CDR3 DNA reads as TGTGCCAGCAGCTTAGTGACCGGGAGTTTAGGAGATACGCAGTATTTT. Its translation is CASSLVTGSLGDTQYF. The whole variable domain, filled in from reference TRBV7-9 and TRBJ2-3, reads DTGVSQNPRHKITKRGQNVTFRCDPISEHNRLYWYRQTLGQGPEFLTYFQNEAQLEKSRLLSDRFSAERPKGSFSTLEIQRTEQGDSAMYLCASSLVTGSLGDTQYFGPGTRLTVL.